This T cell receptor beta chain was retrieved from a study of cytomegalovirus exposure and HLA in healthy donors. Broader study findings: Presence/absence analyses supposed approximately even sequencing depth among donors. Another analysis was done later, and it associated approximately 17,000 TCR beta sequences with HLA alleles at 0.05 false discovery rate. TCR association rates varied by HLA locus in a later analysis, with DRB1 highest and HLA-C lowest. In terms of immune exposure information, only CMV serostatus was available.

The CDR3 is 16 residues long. The V end lost 8 bases, the J end lost 0 bases, and 16 bases lay between the germline ends. Germline loops: CDR1 SEHNR, CDR2 FQNEAQ (reference sequence). With 60 Vbeta and 13 Jbeta primers, the PCR was carried out. The repertoire was sequenced with immunoSEQ multiplex PCR; TCRdb's copy has only in-frame clones and lacks some. The sample lists 95,000 to 120,000 clones, under 70% occurring once. A word on this clone: Its antigen is currently unknown.

The specimen was PBMCs. The chain recombines TRBV7-9 with TRBJ2-2; TRBD1 is a possible D gene (6 bases). The sequence came from a man aged 18 to 29 in good health and CMV-seropositive. As DNA, the CDR3 is TGTGCCAGCGCCTTGAGGGCAGGGGCGAACACCGGGGAGCTGTTTTTT. It encodes CASALRAGANTGELFF.